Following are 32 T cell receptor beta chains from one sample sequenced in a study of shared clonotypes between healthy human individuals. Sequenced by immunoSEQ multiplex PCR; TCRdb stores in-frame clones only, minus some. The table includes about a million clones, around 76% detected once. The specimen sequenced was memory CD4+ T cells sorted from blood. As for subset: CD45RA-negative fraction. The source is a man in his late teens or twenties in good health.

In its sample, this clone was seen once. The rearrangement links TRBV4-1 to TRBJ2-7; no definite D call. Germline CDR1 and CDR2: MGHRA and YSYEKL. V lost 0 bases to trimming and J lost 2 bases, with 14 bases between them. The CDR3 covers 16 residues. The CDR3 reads CASSQDEGHDPYEQYF. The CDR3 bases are TGCGCCAGCAGCCAAGATGAAGGGCATGACCCCTACGAGCAGTACTTC.

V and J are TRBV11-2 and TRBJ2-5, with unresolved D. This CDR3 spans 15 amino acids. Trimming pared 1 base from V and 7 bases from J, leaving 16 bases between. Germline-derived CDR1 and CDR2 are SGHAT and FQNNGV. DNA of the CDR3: TGTGCCAGCAGCTTAGCATCAGGTGTCAAAGGGACCCAGTACTTC. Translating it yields CASSLASGVKGTQYF. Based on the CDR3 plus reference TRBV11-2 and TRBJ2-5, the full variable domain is EAGVAQSPRYKIIEKRQSVAFWCNPISGHATLYWYQQILGQGPKLLIQFQNNGVVDDSQLPKDRFSAERLKGVDSTLKIQPAKLEDSAVYLCASSLASGVKGTQYFGPGTRLLVL.

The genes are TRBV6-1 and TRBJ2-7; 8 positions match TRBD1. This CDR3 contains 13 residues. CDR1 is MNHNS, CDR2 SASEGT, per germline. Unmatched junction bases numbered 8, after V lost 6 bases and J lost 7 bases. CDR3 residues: CASSLGQGLEQYF. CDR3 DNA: TGTGCCAGCAGCCTTGGACAGGGTTTGGAGCAGTACTTC.

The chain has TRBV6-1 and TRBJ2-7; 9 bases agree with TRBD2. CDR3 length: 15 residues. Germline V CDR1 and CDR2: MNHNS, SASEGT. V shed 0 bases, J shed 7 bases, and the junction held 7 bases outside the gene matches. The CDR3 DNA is TGTGCCAGCAGTGAAGCGCTAGCGGGGTCGGGAGAGCAGTACTTC. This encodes CASSEALAGSGEQYF.

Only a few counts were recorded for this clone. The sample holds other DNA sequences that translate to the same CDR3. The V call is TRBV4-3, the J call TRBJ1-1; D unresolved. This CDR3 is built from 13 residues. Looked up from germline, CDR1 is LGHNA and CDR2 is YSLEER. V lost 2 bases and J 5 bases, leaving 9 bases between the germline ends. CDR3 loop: CASSQLGGTEAFF. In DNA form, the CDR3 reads TGCGCCAGCAGCCAACTTGGTGGTACTGAAGCTTTCTTT.

The CDR3 loop is CASTNRARGETQYF. The CDR3 region has the DNA TGTGCCAGCACCAACAGGGCTAGGGGAGAGACCCAGTACTTC. The chain joins TRBV6-5 to TRBJ2-5; weak D call: TRBD1 (6 bases). V lost 7 bases and J lost 4, with 16 bases in between. Germline CDR1 is MNHEY and CDR2 is SVGAGI. The CDR3 runs 14 residues.

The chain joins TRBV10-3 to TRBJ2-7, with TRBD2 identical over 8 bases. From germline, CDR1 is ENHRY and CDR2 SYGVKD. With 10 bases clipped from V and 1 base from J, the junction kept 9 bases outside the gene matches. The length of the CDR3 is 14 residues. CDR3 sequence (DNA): TGTGCCACCACGGGGGGGACCGTTTCCTACGAGCAGTACTTC. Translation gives CATTGGTVSYEQYF.

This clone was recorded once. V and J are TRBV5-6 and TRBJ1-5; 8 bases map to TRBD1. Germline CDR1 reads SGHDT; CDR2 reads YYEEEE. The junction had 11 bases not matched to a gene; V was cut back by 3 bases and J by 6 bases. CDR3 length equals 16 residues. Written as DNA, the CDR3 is TGTGCCAGCAGCTCTTCCTACAGGGGGGACGTTCAGCCCCAGCATTTT. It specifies CASSSSYRGDVQPQHF.

CDR3 sequence (DNA): TGTGCCAGCAGCCCGAGAGGGGAAAAGGTTACTGAAGCTTTCTTT. Protein sequence: CASSPRGEKVTEAFF. This chain uses TRBV9 with TRBJ1-1; perhaps TRBD1 as D (5 bases). V dropped 4 bases and J dropped 5 bases, with 18 bases sitting between them. Germline values: CDR1 SGDLS, CDR2 YYNGEE. The CDR3 has 15 residues.

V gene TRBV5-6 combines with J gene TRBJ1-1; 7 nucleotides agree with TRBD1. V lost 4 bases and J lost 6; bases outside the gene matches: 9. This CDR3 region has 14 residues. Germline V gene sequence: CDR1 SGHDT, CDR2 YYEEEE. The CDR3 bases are TGTGCCAGCAGCCCTTTTAGGGGGCCCCCTGAAGCTTTCTTT. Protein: CASSPFRGPPEAFF. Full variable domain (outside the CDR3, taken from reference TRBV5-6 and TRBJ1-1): DAGVTQSPTHLIKTRGQQVTLRCSPKSGHDTVSWYQQALGQGPQFIFQYYEEEERQRGNFPDRFSGHQFPNYSSELNVNALLLGDSALYLCASSPFRGPPEAFFGQGTRLTVV.

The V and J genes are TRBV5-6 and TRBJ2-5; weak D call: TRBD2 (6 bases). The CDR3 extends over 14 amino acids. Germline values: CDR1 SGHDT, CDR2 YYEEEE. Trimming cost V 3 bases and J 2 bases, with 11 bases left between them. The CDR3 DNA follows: TGTGCCAGCAGCTGGGGGGACGGGCAAGAGACCCAGTACTTC. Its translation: CASSWGDGQETQYF.

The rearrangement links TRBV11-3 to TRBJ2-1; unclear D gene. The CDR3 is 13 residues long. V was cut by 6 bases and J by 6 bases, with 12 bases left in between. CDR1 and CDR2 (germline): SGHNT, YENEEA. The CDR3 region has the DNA TGTGCCAGCAGTCGACGGTCGGGCAATGAGCAGTTCTTC. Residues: CASSRRSGNEQFF.

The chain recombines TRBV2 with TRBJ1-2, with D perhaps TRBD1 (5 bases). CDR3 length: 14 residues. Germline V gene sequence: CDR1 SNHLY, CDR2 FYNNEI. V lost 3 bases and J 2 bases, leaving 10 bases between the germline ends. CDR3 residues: CASSDDRVNYGYTF. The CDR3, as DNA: TGTGCCAGCAGTGACGACAGAGTAAACTATGGCTACACCTTC.

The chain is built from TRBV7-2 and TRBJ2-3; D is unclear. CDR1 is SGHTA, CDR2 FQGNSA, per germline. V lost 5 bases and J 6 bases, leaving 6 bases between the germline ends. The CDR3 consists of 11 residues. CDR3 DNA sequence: TGTGCCAGCAGCCACAAGGATACGCAGTATTTT. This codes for CASSHKDTQYF.

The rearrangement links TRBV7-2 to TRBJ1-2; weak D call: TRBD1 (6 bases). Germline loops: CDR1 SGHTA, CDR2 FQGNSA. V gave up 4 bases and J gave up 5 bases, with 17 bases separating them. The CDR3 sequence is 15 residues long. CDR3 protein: CASSSRGGYPYGYTF. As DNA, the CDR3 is TGTGCCAGCAGCTCCCGAGGGGGGTACCCTTATGGCTACACCTTC.

In DNA form, the CDR3 reads TGTGCCAGCAGGGACAGGGGGGCAGAGCAGTACTTC. Protein: CASRDRGAEQYF. J is TRBJ2-7 and V is TRBV2, with 10 bases fitting TRBD1. Trimming removed 6 bases from V and 7 bases from J; junction bases left unmatched: 3. This CDR3 contains 12 residues. The germline V gene has CDR1 SNHLY and CDR2 FYNNEI.

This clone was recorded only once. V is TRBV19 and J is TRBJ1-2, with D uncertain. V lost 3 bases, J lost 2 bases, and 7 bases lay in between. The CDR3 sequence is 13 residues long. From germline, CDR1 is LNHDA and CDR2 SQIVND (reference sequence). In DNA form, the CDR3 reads TGTGCCAGTAGTATGAAAGACAACTATGGCTACACCTTC. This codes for CASSMKDNYGYTF.

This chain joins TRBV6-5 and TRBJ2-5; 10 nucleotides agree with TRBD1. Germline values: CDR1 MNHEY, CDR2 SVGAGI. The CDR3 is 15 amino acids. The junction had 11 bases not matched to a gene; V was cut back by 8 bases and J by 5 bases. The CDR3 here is CASRADRGSWETQYF. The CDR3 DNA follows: TGTGCCAGCCGAGCGGACAGGGGGTCGTGGGAGACCCAGTACTTC.

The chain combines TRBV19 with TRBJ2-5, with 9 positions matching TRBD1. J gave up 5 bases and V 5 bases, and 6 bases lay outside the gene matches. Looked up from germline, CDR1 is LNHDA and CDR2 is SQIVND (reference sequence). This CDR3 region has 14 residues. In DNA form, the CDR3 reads TGTGCCAGTAGTCTACAGGGGGCGAAGGAGACCCAGTACTTC. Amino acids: CASSLQGAKETQYF.

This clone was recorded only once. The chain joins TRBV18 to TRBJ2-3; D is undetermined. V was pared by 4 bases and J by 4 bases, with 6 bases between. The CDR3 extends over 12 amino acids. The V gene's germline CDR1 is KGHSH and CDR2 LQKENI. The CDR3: CASSQSADTQYF. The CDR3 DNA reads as TGTGCCAGCTCACAGTCAGCAGATACGCAGTATTTT.

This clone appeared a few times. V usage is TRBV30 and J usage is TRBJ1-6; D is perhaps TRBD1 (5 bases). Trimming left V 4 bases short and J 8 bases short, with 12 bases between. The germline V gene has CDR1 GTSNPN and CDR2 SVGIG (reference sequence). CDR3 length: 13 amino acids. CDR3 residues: CAWMEQGDSPLHF. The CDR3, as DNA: TGTGCCTGGATGGAGCAGGGCGATTCACCCCTCCACTTT.

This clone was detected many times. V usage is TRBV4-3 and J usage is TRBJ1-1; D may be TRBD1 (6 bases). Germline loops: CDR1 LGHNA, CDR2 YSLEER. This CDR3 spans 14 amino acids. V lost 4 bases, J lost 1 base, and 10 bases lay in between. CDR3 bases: TGCGCCAGCAGCCGGGCACAGGGGAACACTGAAGCTTTCTTT. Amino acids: CASSRAQGNTEAFF.

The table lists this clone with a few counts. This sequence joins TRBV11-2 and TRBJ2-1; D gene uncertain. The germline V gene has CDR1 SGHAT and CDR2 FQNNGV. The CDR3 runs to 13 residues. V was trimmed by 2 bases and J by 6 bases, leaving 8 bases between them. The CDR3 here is CASSLTQVNEQFF. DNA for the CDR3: TGTGCCAGCAGCTTAACCCAAGTCAATGAGCAGTTCTTC.

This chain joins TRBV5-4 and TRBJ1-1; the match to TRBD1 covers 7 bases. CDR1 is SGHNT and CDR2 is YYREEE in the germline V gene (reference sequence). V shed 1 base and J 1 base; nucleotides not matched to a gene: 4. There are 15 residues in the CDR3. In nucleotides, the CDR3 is TGTGCCAGCAGCTTGTTGGCAGGGGGGAACACTGAAGCTTTCTTT. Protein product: CASSLLAGGNTEAFF.

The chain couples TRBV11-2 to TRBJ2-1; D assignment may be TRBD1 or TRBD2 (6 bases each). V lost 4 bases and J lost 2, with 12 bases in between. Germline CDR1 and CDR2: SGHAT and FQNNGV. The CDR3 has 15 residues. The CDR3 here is CASSSPGGTYNEQFF. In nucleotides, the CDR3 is TGTGCCAGCAGCTCGCCCGGGGGCACCTACAATGAGCAGTTCTTC.

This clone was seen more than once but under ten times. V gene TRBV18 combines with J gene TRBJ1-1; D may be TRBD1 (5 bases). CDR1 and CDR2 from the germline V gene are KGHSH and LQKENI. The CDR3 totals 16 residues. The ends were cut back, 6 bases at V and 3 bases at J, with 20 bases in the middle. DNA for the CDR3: TGTGCCAGCTCCCCGCCGGGACTGGTGGAAGACACTGAAGCTTTCTTT. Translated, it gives CASSPPGLVEDTEAFF.

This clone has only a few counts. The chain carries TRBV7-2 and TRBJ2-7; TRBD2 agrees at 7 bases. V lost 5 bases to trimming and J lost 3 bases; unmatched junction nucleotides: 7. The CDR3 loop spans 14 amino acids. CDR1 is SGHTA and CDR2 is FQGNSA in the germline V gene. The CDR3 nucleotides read TGTGCCAGCAGCCCGAGCGGGGCCATCTACGAGCAGTACTTC. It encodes CASSPSGAIYEQYF. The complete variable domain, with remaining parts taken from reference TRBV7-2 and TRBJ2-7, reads GAGVSQSPSNKVTEKGKDVELRCDPISGHTALYWYRQSLGQGLEFLIYFQGNSAPDKSGLPSDRFSAERTGGSVSTLTIQRTQQEDSAVYLCASSPSGAIYEQYFGPGTRLTVT.

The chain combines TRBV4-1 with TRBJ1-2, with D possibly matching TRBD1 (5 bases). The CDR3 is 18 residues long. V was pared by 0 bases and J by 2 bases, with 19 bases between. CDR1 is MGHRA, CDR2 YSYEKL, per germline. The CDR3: CASSQDPTSRVENYGYTF. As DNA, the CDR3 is TGCGCCAGCAGCCAAGATCCCACTTCCAGGGTCGAAAACTATGGCTACACCTTC.

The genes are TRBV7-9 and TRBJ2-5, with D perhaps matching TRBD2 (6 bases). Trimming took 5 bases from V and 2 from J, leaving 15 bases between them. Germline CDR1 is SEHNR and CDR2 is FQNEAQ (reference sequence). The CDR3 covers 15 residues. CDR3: CASSRTGTPQETQYF. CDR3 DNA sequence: TGTGCCAGCAGCCGGACTGGGACTCCTCAAGAGACCCAGTACTTC.

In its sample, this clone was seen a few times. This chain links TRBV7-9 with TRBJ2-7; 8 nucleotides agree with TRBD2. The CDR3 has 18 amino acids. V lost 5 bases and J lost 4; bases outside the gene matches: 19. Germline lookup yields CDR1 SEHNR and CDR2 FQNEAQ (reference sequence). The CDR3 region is CASSPETLLSGSGYEQYF. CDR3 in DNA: TGTGCCAGCAGCCCCGAAACGCTTCTAAGCGGGAGTGGATACGAGCAGTACTTC.

The CDR3 DNA reads TGTGCCAGCAGCTTAGAGTGGACTAGAGCCTACGAGCAGTACTTC. It encodes CASSLEWTRAYEQYF. The chain recombines TRBV7-2 with TRBJ2-7; 7 bases line up with TRBD2. This CDR3 has 15 residues. V dropped 1 base and J dropped 2; count of bases not matched to a gene: 5. CDR1 and CDR2 (germline): SGHTA, FQGNSA.

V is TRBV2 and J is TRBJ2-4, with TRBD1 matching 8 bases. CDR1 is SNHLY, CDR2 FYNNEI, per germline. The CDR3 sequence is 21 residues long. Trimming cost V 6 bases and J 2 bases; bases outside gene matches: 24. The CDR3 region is CASSPTGGLETLRLPKNIQYF. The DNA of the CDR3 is TGTGCCAGCAGCCCCACAGGGGGTCTCGAGACACTAAGGCTTCCCAAAAACATTCAGTACTTC.